Listed below are T cell receptor beta chains from one sample, sequenced in a study of blood T cell repertoires in COVID-19. TCRdb keeps only in-frame clones here, not all; method: immunoSEQ multiplex PCR. The data hold about 160,000 clones, with 75% to 90% observed a single time. The sample was peripheral blood. The source of these receptors is a woman aged 55-70 years with active or convalescent COVID-19. CDR3s include the opening cysteine and the closing phenylalanine or tryptophan. D genes are given only for firm matches. Only some rows state a clone size, as once, few, many or a class for expanded clones.

>TRBJ1-2|NA|TRBV12-3/TRBV12-4|NA
TGTGCCAGCAGTTTAGGGCAGACGGGAGGCTACACCTTC
CASSLGQTGGYTF
>TRBJ1-3|NA|TRBV10-2|once
TGCGCCAGCAGTGTCACAGGTTACTCTGGAAACACCATATATTTT
CASSVTGYSGNTIYF
>TRBJ2-3|NA|TRBV2|NA
TGTGCCAGCAGTGAAGCGCTGGGGGACTCTCTTAGCACAGATACGCAGTATTTT
CASSEALGDSLSTDTQYF
>TRBJ1-5|NA|TRBV6-2/TRBV6-3|NA
TGTGCCAGCAGTGATATAGGGGATAGCAATCAGCCCCAGCATTTT
CASSDIGDSNQPQHF
>TRBJ2-7|NA|TRBV19|NA
TGTGCCAGTAGGTCTGGACACTCGAATACCTACGAGCAGTACTTC
CASRSGHSNTYEQYF
>TRBJ2-7|NA|TRBV19|NA
TGTGCCAGTAGTATGTTTTACAGTGAGTCCTACGAGCAGTACTTC
CASSMFYSESYEQYF
>TRBJ1-2|NA|TRBV7-2|NA
TGTGCCAGCAGCTTAGCAGGGTACGCAGGGCTAAGCGGGGCTAACTATGGCTACACCTTC
CASSLAGYAGLSGANYGYTF
>TRBJ2-1|TRBD2|TRBV6-2/TRBV6-3|NA
TGTGCCAGCAGTCCCTTCACCGGGACTAGCGGTCTGAATGAGCAGTTCTTC
CASSPFTGTSGLNEQFF
>TRBJ2-1|TRBD2|TRBV19|few
TGTGCCAGTAGTATGCACCTAGCGGGGGGGCGGAATGAGCAGTTCTTC
CASSMHLAGGRNEQFF
>TRBJ2-7|NA|TRBV10-3|NA
TGTGCCATCAAAACGACAGGAACTACCTACGAGCAGTACTTC
CAIKTTGTTYEQYF
>TRBJ1-3|NA|TRBV19|NA
TGTGCCAGTAGTGGCCGGGGGGCAACCGGAAACACCATATATTTT
CASSGRGATGNTIYF
>TRBJ1-1|NA|TRBV6-5|NA
TGTGCCGCGACAGGTGAAGCTTTCTTT
CAATGEAFF
>TRBJ1-1|TRBD1|TRBV10-3|NA
TGTGCCACTGGGGACAGGTCGGAAGGCCTTAACACTGAAGCTTTCTTT
CATGDRSEGLNTEAFF
>TRBJ1-1|TRBD1|TRBV19|NA
TGTGCCAGTAGTATGCGGACAGGGAAATCTGGGGTGAACACTGAAGCTTTCTTT
CASSMRTGKSGVNTEAFF
>TRBJ1-1|TRBD1|TRBV18|NA
TGTGCCAGCTCACCCCGGACAGGGAACACTGAAGCTTTCTTT
CASSPRTGNTEAFF
>TRBJ1-2|TRBD1|TRBV5-1|NA
TGCGCCAGTCAAACGGGACAGGGTGGTGATGGCTACACCTTC
CASQTGQGGDGYTF
>TRBJ2-2|TRBD2|TRBV5-6|NA
TGTGCCAGCAGCTGGCGGACTAGCGCTAACACCGGGGAGCTGTTTTTT
CASSWRTSANTGELFF
>TRBJ2-7|TRBD2|TRBV7-9|few
TGTGCCAGCAGCATGACAGCGGGAGCCTCCTACGAGCAGTACTTC
CASSMTAGASYEQYF
>TRBJ1-1|NA|TRBV2|NA
TGTGCCAGTTTGACAGACATGAACACTGAAGCTTTCTTT
CASLTDMNTEAFF
>TRBJ1-2|NA|TRBV25-1|NA
TGTGCCAGCAGTGAATATGACGGCGGGCAGGCGCCCTATGGCTACACCTTC
CASSEYDGGQAPYGYTF
>TRBJ1-4|TRBD1|TRBV9|NA
TGTGCCAGCAGCGGTGGGACAGGGTTTGAAAAACTGTTTTTT
CASSGGTGFEKLFF
>TRBJ1-4|NA|TRBV19|NA
TGTGCCAGTAGTGCTGAGGGCCCCTCTGTTGCAACTAATGAAAAACTGTTTTTT
CASSAEGPSVATNEKLFF
>TRBJ1-1|TRBD1|TRBV7-9|NA
TGTGCCAGCAGTTCGGGACAGGGGGCCAACACTGAAGCTTTCTTT
CASSSGQGANTEAFF
>TRBJ1-1|NA|TRBV30|once
TGTGCCTGGACCAGGGACAACTCTAACACTGAAGCTTTCTTT
CAWTRDNSNTEAFF